These T cell receptor beta chains were read from a single sample in a study of human T cells and chemical hapten exposure. MiXCR, run by TCRdb on the RACE reads, gives a single entry per CDR3 protein. In the table there are roughly 50,000 distinct CDR3 sequences, 9.9% of which are singletons. The starting material was whole blood, obtained in connection with sensitization to the hapten diphenylcyclopropenone (DPC). The receptor source for this set is a middle-aged woman with alopecia areata. Some clones in this sample may be carry-over from other donors' samples. The CDR3 runs from the conserved cysteine through the conserved F or W. The D gene is left open where the match is weak. For some rows the clone size is stated as once, few or many, or as a class when expanded; others skip it.

v_call	clone_size	j_call	d_call	cdr3_aa	cdr3_nt
TRBV7-8	few	TRBJ1-1	-	CASSSTHPAIEAFF	TGTGCCAGCAGCTCAACGCATCCAGCCATTGAAGCTTTCTTT
TRBV29-1	-	TRBJ2-6	TRBD2	CSAGTSGGGSGANVLTF	TGCAGCGCAGGGACTAGCGGGGGAGGCTCTGGGGCCAACGTCCTGACTTTC
TRBV20-1	-	TRBJ2-1	TRBD2	CSAGLAAYNEQFF	TGCAGTGCCGGACTAGCGGCTTACAATGAGCAGTTCTTC
TRBV7-7	many	TRBJ2-5	-	CASSFGQEMPQYF	TGTGCCAGCAGCTTCGGGCAGGAGATGCCCCAGTACTTC
TRBV20-1	few	TRBJ1-1	-	CSARSSTESMNTEAFF	TGCAGTGCTAGATCCTCAACCGAATCTATGAACACTGAAGCTTTCTTT
TRBV20-1	many	TRBJ2-4	TRBD1	CSARDWTGLAKNIQYF	TGCAGTGCTAGAGATTGGACAGGCCTAGCCAAAAACATTCAGTACTTC
TRBV29-1	many	TRBJ1-2	-	CSVEVGPYGYTF	TGCAGCGTTGAAGTCGGCCCCTATGGCTACACCTTC
TRBV4-1	-	TRBJ1-4	-	CASSQGRPGLNEKLFF	TGCGCCAGCAGCCAAGGGCGTCCGGGTCTCAATGAAAAACTGTTTTTT
TRBV12-3/TRBV12-4	few	TRBJ1-3	TRBD1	CASSPTGYGNTIYF	TGTGCCAGCAGCCCGACAGGGTATGGAAACACCATATATTTT
TRBV29-1	few	TRBJ1-1	-	CSVDRVGTEAFF	TGCAGCGTTGACAGGGTGGGCACTGAAGCTTTCTTT
TRBV7-9	-	TRBJ2-2	-	CASSLVDTANTGELFF	TGTGCCAGCAGCTTAGTGGACACCGCGAACACCGGGGAGCTGTTTTTT
TRBV6-2/TRBV6-3	many	TRBJ1-6	-	CASSSRDSPLHF	TGTGCCAGCAGTTCAAGGGATTCACCCCTCCACTTT
TRBV6-4	few	TRBJ1-2	-	CASSESATEGYTF	TGTGCCAGCAGTGAGTCAGCCACGGAGGGCTACACCTTC
TRBV29-1	many	TRBJ1-3	-	CSVVGGSGNTIYF	TGCAGCGTTGTTGGCGGGTCTGGAAACACCATATATTTT
TRBV11-2	-	TRBJ1-1	-	CASSLHDSKNTEAFF	TGTGCCAGCAGCCTCCACGACAGCAAGAACACTGAAGCTTTCTTT
TRBV28	-	TRBJ1-5	-	CASSLRLSQHF	TGTGCCAGCAGCTTAAGGTTGTCCCAGCATTTT
TRBV19	-	TRBJ1-2	-	CASSPQGHYGYTF	TGTGCCAGTAGTCCACAGGGACACTATGGCTACACCTTC
TRBV7-9	many	TRBJ2-2	TRBD1	CASSQTGDTGELFF	TGTGCCAGCAGCCAGACAGGGGACACCGGGGAGCTGTTTTTT
TRBV20-1	few	TRBJ2-7	-	CSARDLRLAEQYF	TGCAGTGCTAGAGATCTGAGGCTAGCCGAGCAGTACTTC
TRBV7-6	many	TRBJ2-2	-	CASSVRETGELFF	TGTGCCAGCAGCGTCAGGGAAACCGGGGAGCTGTTTTTT
TRBV30	-	TRBJ1-1	-	CAWSVRENTEAFF	TGTGCCTGGAGTGTACGGGAGAACACTGAAGCTTTCTTT
TRBV3-1	many	TRBJ1-1	-	CASSQNMRTEAFF	TGTGCCAGCAGCCAAAACATGAGGACTGAAGCTTTCTTT
TRBV7-2	few	TRBJ2-2	-	CASSPRGRIVIGELFF	TGTGCCAGCAGCCCAAGGGGCAGGATCGTTATCGGGGAGCTGTTTTTT
TRBV7-2	many	TRBJ1-1	-	CASSRSRNTEAFF	TGTGCCAGCAGCCGTAGCAGAAACACTGAAGCTTTCTTT
TRBV14	few	TRBJ2-7	-	CAGGDSYEQYF	TGTGCGGGGGGCGACTCCTACGAGCAGTACTTC
TRBV6-5	many	TRBJ1-2	TRBD1	CASSWDRNYGYTF	TGTGCCAGCAGTTGGGACAGAAACTATGGCTACACCTTC
TRBV30	few	TRBJ1-2	-	CAWSRTDYGYTF	TGTGCCTGGAGTAGAACAGACTATGGCTACACCTTC
TRBV20-1	-	TRBJ2-5	-	CSAGRDRETQYF	TGCAGTGCTGGACGGGACCGCGAGACCCAGTACTTC
TRBV19	-	TRBJ1-5	-	CASSIQRQNNQPQHF	TGTGCCAGTAGTATACAAAGACAGAATAATCAGCCCCAGCATTTT
TRBV6-2/TRBV6-3	-	TRBJ2-2	-	CANSYLPRYTGELFF	TGTGCCAACAGTTATCTCCCGAGATACACCGGGGAGCTGTTTTTT
TRBV18	-	TRBJ1-1	-	CASSPLQDFNTEAFF	TGTGCCAGCTCACCACTGCAGGATTTTAACACTGAAGCTTTCTTT
TRBV29-1	few	TRBJ2-3	TRBD2	CSVEDGLAGTDTQYF	TGCAGCGTTGAAGATGGCCTAGCGGGGACAGATACGCAGTATTTT
TRBV28	few	TRBJ2-1	TRBD2	CASRFSSLAELAGGYNEQFF	TGTGCCAGCAGGTTCTCCTCACTGGCGGAGCTGGCGGGGGGTTACAATGAGCAGTTCTTC
TRBV29-1	-	TRBJ2-5	TRBD1	CSTRQGQETQYF	TGCAGCACCCGACAGGGCCAAGAGACCCAGTACTTC